This T cell receptor (beta chain) originates from a study of beta chain features in type 1 diabetes. Study-wide findings and caveats: The study found that naive, central memory and Treg TCRB repertoires appeared more similar in patients than in healthy donors. Shorter TCRB CDR3s, moderately but significantly so, were found in Type 1 diabetes patients in all four CD4+ subsets. Patients with type 1 diabetes carried fewer insertions and had more deletions at their VDJ junctions.

Of the isolated RNA, all was reverse transcribed, and so the sequenced material was expressed TCRB transcripts. Here immunoSEQ multiplex PCR was the method, and the copy in TCRdb shows in-frame clones only, minus some. The sample holds about 240,000 clones, 27% seen once. This clone was seen only a few times. Its antigen remains unidentified. Other DNA sequences in the same sample also yield this CDR3. Without exception, sorted populations had purity beyond 95%. What was sequenced was central memory CD4+ T cells from blood. The sequence was collected from a young man in good health.

The CDR3 spells CASSSSMDRTYEQYF. For the CDR3, the DNA is TGTGCCAGCAGCTCATCTATGGACCGTACCTACGAGCAGTACTTC. V gene TRBV7-8 combines with J gene TRBJ2-7; D not resolved. The V and J ends lost 4 bases and 2 bases respectively, with 15 bases between them. Germline assignment: CDR1 SGHVS and CDR2 FQNEAQ. This CDR3 spans 15 amino acids.